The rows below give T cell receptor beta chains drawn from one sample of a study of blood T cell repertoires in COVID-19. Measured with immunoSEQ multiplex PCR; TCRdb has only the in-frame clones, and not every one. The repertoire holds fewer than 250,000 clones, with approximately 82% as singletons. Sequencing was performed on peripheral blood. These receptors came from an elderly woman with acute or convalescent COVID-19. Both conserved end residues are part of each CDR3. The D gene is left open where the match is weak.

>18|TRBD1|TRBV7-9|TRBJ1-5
TGTGCCAGCAGCTTAACGGACAGGGGCGCCAATAGCAATCAGCCCCAGCATTTT
CASSLTDRGANSNQPQHF
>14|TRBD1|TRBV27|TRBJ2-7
TGTGCCAGCAGTTACCGACAGGGAATCTACGAGCAGTACTTC
CASSYRQGIYEQYF
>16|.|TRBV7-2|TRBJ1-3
TGTGCCAGCAGCCAGAGGTCTAGGGGATCTGGAAACACCATATATTTT
CASSQRSRGSGNTIYF
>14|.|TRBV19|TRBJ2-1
TGTGCCAGTAGTCCCCGGACAGGGAGGGACGAGCAGTTCTTC
CASSPRTGRDEQFF
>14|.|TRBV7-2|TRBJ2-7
TGTGCCAGCAGCTTAGTTTCTAGTTCCCACGAGCAGTACTTC
CASSLVSSSHEQYF
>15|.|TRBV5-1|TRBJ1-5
TGCGCCAGCAGCCGATTAGGGGGGGCCAATCAGCCCCAGCATTTT
CASSRLGGANQPQHF
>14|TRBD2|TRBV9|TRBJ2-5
TGTGCCAGCAGCCTAACTAGCGGACAAGAGACCCAGTACTTC
CASSLTSGQETQYF
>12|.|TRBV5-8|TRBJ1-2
TGTGCCAGCAGCTTGGGGGGCCCTGGCTACACCTTC
CASSLGGPGYTF
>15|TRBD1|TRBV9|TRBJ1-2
TGTGCCAGCAGCCCCGGACAGGGCTCCAACTATGGCTACACCTTC
CASSPGQGSNYGYTF
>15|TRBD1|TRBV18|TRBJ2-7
TGTGCCAGCTCACGAGGGGCCGACAGGGCTAGCACTAAGTACTTC
CASSRGADRASTKYF
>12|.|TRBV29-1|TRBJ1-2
TGCAGCGTGACACAGGGTAGCTATGGCTACACCTTC
CSVTQGSYGYTF
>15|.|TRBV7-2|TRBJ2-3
TGTGCCAGCAGCTTAGCTCGAGGGAGCGGAGATACGCAGTATTTT
CASSLARGSGDTQYF
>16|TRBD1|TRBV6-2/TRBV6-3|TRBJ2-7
TGTGCCAGCAGCCTCGGACAGGGGGTGAGCGTCTACGAGCAGTACTTC
CASSLGQGVSVYEQYF
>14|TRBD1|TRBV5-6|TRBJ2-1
TGTGCCAGCAGCAAGGGACAGGTCATCGGTGAGCAGTTCTTC
CASSKGQVIGEQFF
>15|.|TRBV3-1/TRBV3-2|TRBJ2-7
TGTGCCAGCAGCCAAGGGATAACAGGGTTAGGCGAGCAGTACTTC
CASSQGITGLGEQYF
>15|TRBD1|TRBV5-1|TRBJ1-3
TGCGCCAGCAAAGAAACCGGGACAGAAAGAAACACCATATATTTT
CASKETGTERNTIYF
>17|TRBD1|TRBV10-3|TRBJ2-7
TGTGCCATCAGTGAGTCCATCAGGGGGACAGGAAGCGACGAGCAGTACTTC
CAISESIRGTGSDEQYF
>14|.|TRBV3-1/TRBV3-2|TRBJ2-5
TGTGCCAGCAGCCAAGTGTTGGGGGCAGAGACCCAGTACTTC
CASSQVLGAETQYF